These 20 T cell receptor beta chains were sequenced from one sample in a study of control samples from healthy donors and cancer patients. Clones were read by immunoSEQ multiplex PCR, and TCRdb kept only the in-frame ones, dropping some. This table has about 140,000 clones, 75% to 90% appearing once. The specimen sequenced was blood. Receptor source: a woman aged 30 to 39 in good health.

The rearrangement uses TRBV6-6 and TRBJ2-7; D may be TRBD2 (7 bases). The CDR3 totals 16 residues. The V end lost 5 bases, the J end lost 3 bases, and 20 bases lay between the germline ends. Germline CDR1 is MNHNY and CDR2 is SVGAGI (reference sequence). In DNA, the CDR3 is TGTGCCAGCAGTCTCCCGCGGGGGCAGGGAGACTACGAGCAGTACTTC. This sequence encodes CASSLPRGQGDYEQYF.

The chain joins TRBV11-2 to TRBJ2-3, with D tentatively TRBD1 (5 bases). The CDR3 spans 13 residues. The V end lost 4 bases, the J end lost 13 bases, and 18 bases lay between the germline ends. CDR1 SGHAT and CDR2 FQNNGV come from the germline V gene. This chain's CDR3 is CASSSEGVPAKYF. For the CDR3, the DNA is TGTGCCAGCAGCTCCGAAGGGGTGCCCGCCAAGTATTTT.

The chain links TRBV10-1 to TRBJ1-5, with 9 bases fitting TRBD1. The junction had 11 bases not matched to a gene; V was cut back by 6 bases and J by 5 bases. The CDR3 sequence is 16 residues long. Germline values: CDR1 WNHNN, CDR2 SYGVQD (reference sequence). The DNA of the CDR3 is TGCGCCAGCAGGGTGGATGGGACAGGGTATTATCAGCCCCAGCATTTT. Protein sequence: CASRVDGTGYYQPQHF.

The rearrangement links TRBV2 to TRBJ2-7, with no clear D. V lost 8 bases and J lost 0, with 11 bases in between. This CDR3 has 13 residues. Germline V lookup: CDR1 SNHLY, CDR2 FYNNEI. The CDR3 nucleotides are TGTGCCAGCCCCGCTTTTGGCTCCTACGAGCAGTACTTC. Protein product: CASPAFGSYEQYF.

V is TRBV3-1 (or the pseudogene TRBV3-2) and J is TRBJ1-6, with TRBD1 as a possible D gene (6 bases). The CDR3 has 16 residues. V lost 3 bases and J 9 bases, leaving 18 bases between the germline ends. Germline V gene data show CDR1 as LGHDT and CDR2 as YNNKEL (reference sequence). The CDR3: CASSQGPQGIGSPLHF. The CDR3 nucleotides are TGTGCCAGCAGCCAGGGCCCCCAGGGGATCGGTTCACCCCTCCACTTT.

J is TRBJ1-6 and V is TRBV2; TRBD1 is a possible D gene (6 bases). CDR3 length: 14 residues. Germline V CDR1 and CDR2: SNHLY, FYNNEI. V was pared by 0 bases and J by 8 bases, with 8 bases between. CDR3 residues: CASSEARGYSPLHF. In DNA, the CDR3 is TGTGCCAGCAGTGAAGCCAGGGGTTATTCACCCCTCCACTTT.

The rearrangement links TRBV5-6 to TRBJ1-4; D is uncertain. V lost 1 base to trimming and J lost 3 bases, with 13 bases between them. In germline, CDR1 is SGHDT, CDR2 YYEEEE. The CDR3 contains 16 residues. CDR3 DNA sequence: TGTGCCAGCAGCTTGTCCGGCAGGTATCCTAATGAAAAACTGTTTTTT. Its translation is CASSLSGRYPNEKLFF.

This chain connects TRBV6-5 to TRBJ1-4, with 9 bases aligning to TRBD1. Trimming removed 10 bases from V and 8 bases from J; junction bases left unmatched: 8. The CDR3 loop spans 13 amino acids. Looked up from germline, CDR1 is MNHEY and CDR2 is SVGAGI. CDR3 residues: CATHRQGGEKLFF. In DNA form, the CDR3 reads TGTGCCACCCATCGACAGGGGGGCGAAAAACTGTTTTTT.

About this clone: The DNA is left out, because the CDR3 cannot be placed on it with certainty; the CDR3 is given as TCRdb lists it. The rearrangement links TRBV9 to TRBJ2-1; TRBD2 is the table's D call and was not checked against the DNA. CDR1 and CDR2 (germline): SGDLS, YYNGEE. The CDR3 totals 12 residues, both ends included. The CDR3 reads CASSVGSGSVIF.

The rearrangement uses TRBV19 and TRBJ2-1; TRBD2 is a possible D gene (5 bases). Between the trimmed V and J ends, which lost 7 bases and 5 bases, there was a span of 9 bases. The germline gives CDR1 LNHDA, CDR2 SQIVND (reference sequence). The CDR3 covers 12 residues. In DNA form, the CDR3 reads TGTGCCAGTACGAGGGCCAACAATGAGCAGTTCTTC. It yields the protein CASTRANNEQFF.

The gene calls are TRBV9 and TRBJ1-6; D is possibly TRBD1 (6 bases). Germline V gene lookup returns CDR1 SGDLS and CDR2 YYNGEE. Trimming removed 1 base at V and 9 bases at J, with 8 bases between. This CDR3 comprises 13 residues. In nucleotides, the CDR3 is TGTGCCAGCAGCGTAACAGGGCCTTCACCCCTCCACTTT. Protein sequence: CASSVTGPSPLHF.

V is TRBV5-1 and J is TRBJ1-4; 9 bases map to TRBD1. Trimming removed 4 bases from V and 0 bases from J; junction bases left unmatched: 4. The CDR3 extends over 16 amino acids. CDR1 SGHRS and CDR2 YFSETQ come from the germline V gene. This chain's CDR3 is CASSDGQGTTNEKLFF. The CDR3 DNA sequence: TGCGCCAGCAGCGACGGACAGGGGACAACTAATGAAAAACTGTTTTTT.

The rearrangement joins TRBV28 to TRBJ2-5, with D unresolved. This CDR3 is 15 amino acids long. Germline loops: CDR1 MDHEN, CDR2 SYDVKM. Trimming removed 4 bases from V and 5 bases from J, with 17 bases in between. In nucleotides, the CDR3 is TGTGCCAGCAGTTCCACCTCCACCCTATCTGAGACCCAGTACTTC. Translation: CASSSTSTLSETQYF.

J is TRBJ2-1 and V is TRBV2, with D possibly being TRBD1 (6 bases). The germline CDR1 and CDR2 sequences are SNHLY and FYNNEI. Trimming took off 7 bases at V and 9 bases at J, with 13 bases between the two ends. The CDR3 covers 12 residues. In DNA form, the CDR3 reads TGTGCCAGCAAGGCAGGGGCGTCTGAGCAGTTCTTC. It translates to CASKAGASEQFF. Variable domain in full (rest from reference TRBV2 and TRBJ2-1): EPEVTQTPSHQVTQMGQEVILRCVPISNHLYFYWYRQILGQKVEFLVSFYNNEISEKSEIFDDQFSVERPDGSNFTLKIRSTKLEDSAMYFCASKAGASEQFFGPGTRLTVL.

The V call is TRBV6-5, the J call TRBJ2-5, with D possibly being TRBD1 (6 bases). Trimming left V 5 bases short and J 5 bases short, with 12 bases between. CDR1 MNHEY and CDR2 SVGAGI come from the germline V gene. The CDR3 extends over 13 amino acids. The CDR3 region is CASSRTVGETQYF. In DNA, the CDR3 is TGTGCCAGCAGTAGGACAGTAGGGGAGACCCAGTACTTC.

CDR3 nucleotides: TGTGCCAGCAGTGAAGATCAGGGATTGGAGTACTTC. As protein: CASSEDQGLEYF. This rearrangement joins TRBV2 to TRBJ2-7; a weak D match, TRBD1 (5 bases). With 1 base removed from V and 11 bases from J, the gap between germline ends came to 12 bases. CDR1 and CDR2 (germline): SNHLY, FYNNEI. The CDR3 sequence is 12 residues long.

The V gene is TRBV15, the J gene TRBJ1-2; the D is unclear. The V end was cut by 1 base, the J end by 9 bases, with 12 bases between. The CDR3 covers 13 residues. The germline CDR1 and CDR2 sequences are LNHNV and YYDKDF (reference sequence). The CDR3: CATSRVRGGSYTF. The CDR3 coding sequence is TGTGCCACCAGCAGAGTGCGCGGTGGGAGCTACACCTTC. Complete variable domain (other parts from reference TRBV15 and TRBJ1-2): DAMVIQNPRYQVTQFGKPVTLSCSQTLNHNVMYWYQQKSSQAPKLLFHYYDKDFNNEADTPDNFQSRRPNTSFCFLDIRSPGLGDTAMYLCATSRVRGGSYTFGSGTRLTVV.

CDR3 in DNA: TGTGCCAGCTCACCGGACAGGGGATCGCGGGAGCAGTACTTC. Amino acids: CASSPDRGSREQYF. This chain joins TRBV18 and TRBJ2-7, with 9 bases identical to TRBD1. Looked up from germline, CDR1 is KGHSH and CDR2 is LQKENI. With 3 bases clipped from V and 7 bases from J, the junction kept 7 bases outside the gene matches. The CDR3 runs to 14 residues.

V is TRBV5-1 and J is TRBJ1-1, with D unclear. This CDR3 region has 15 residues. Trimming removed 0 bases from V and 3 bases from J, with 12 bases in between. Germline CDR1 SGHRS, CDR2 YFSETQ. This chain's CDR3 is CASSLVGGGYTEAFF. The DNA for the CDR3 is TGCGCCAGCAGCTTGGTGGGTGGTGGGTACACTGAAGCTTTCTTT.

The chain carries TRBV5-1 and TRBJ2-6, with 11 bases lining up with TRBD2. The CDR3 spans 19 residues. From germline, CDR1 is SGHRS and CDR2 YFSETQ. V lost 4 bases, J lost 0 bases, and 9 bases stayed unmatched. In DNA, the CDR3 is TGCGCCAGCAGCGCTGGACTAGCGGGCAAAAGCTCTGGGGCCAACGTCCTGACTTTC. Residues: CASSAGLAGKSSGANVLTF.